A selection of T cell receptor beta chains follows, all from one sample in a study of T cells in Graves' hyperthyroidism and ophthalmopathy. TCRdb fed the multiplex PCR reads into MiXCR, producing one record per CDR3 protein. In the table there are 380,000 or so distinct CDR3 sequences, about 15% of which are singletons. What was sequenced was blood. Every receptor here comes from a woman in her twenties or thirties with Graves' hyperthyroidism. The CDR3 runs from the conserved cysteine through the conserved F or W. The order of the fields is CDR3 length, clone size, J gene, V gene, D gene, CDR3 protein, CDR3 DNA. The D gene is left open where the match is weak. The size field is filled for only some rows; it gives once, few, many or a size class.

len: 13; abundance: many; j_gene: TRBJ2-2; v_gene: TRBV2; d_gene: -; CDR3aa: CASSEEGFGELFF; CDR3nt: TGTGCCAGCAGTGAAGAGGGGTTCGGGGAGCTGTTTTTT
len: 17; abundance: many; j_gene: TRBJ2-3; v_gene: TRBV24-1; d_gene: TRBD1; CDR3aa: CATSSPRQGTTGDTQYF; CDR3nt: TGTGCCACCAGTTCCCCGCGACAGGGGACAACTGGAGATACGCAGTATTTT
len: 13; abundance: few; j_gene: TRBJ2-7; v_gene: TRBV4-1; d_gene: -; CDR3aa: CASSQQIGYEQYF; CDR3nt: TGCGCCAGCAGCCAACAGATCGGCTACGAGCAGTACTTC
len: 15; abundance: -; j_gene: TRBJ2-3; v_gene: TRBV20-1; d_gene: -; CDR3aa: CSALTGIHLTDTQYF; CDR3nt: TGCAGTGCCCTAACCGGGATCCATCTCACAGATACGCAGTATTTT
len: 16; abundance: few; j_gene: TRBJ2-4; v_gene: TRBV12-3/TRBV12-4; d_gene: -; CDR3aa: CASSLEVGVDRNIQYF; CDR3nt: TGTGCCAGCAGTTTAGAGGTGGGAGTGGACAGAAACATTCAGTACTTC
len: 15; abundance: few; j_gene: TRBJ2-1; v_gene: TRBV6-1; d_gene: TRBD2; CDR3aa: CASSISGSPYNEQFF; CDR3nt: TGTGCCAGCAGTATCAGCGGGAGCCCATACAATGAGCAGTTCTTC
len: 14; abundance: many; j_gene: TRBJ2-2; v_gene: TRBV30; d_gene: TRBD2; CDR3aa: CAWRGSGRPGELFF; CDR3nt: TGTGCCTGGAGGGGTAGCGGGAGGCCCGGGGAGCTGTTTTTT
len: 15; abundance: -; j_gene: TRBJ1-5; v_gene: TRBV2; d_gene: -; CDR3aa: CASRMDRRVNQPQHF; CDR3nt: TGTGCCAGCAGGATGGACAGACGAGTCAATCAGCCCCAGCATTTT
len: 15; abundance: many; j_gene: TRBJ1-3; v_gene: TRBV11-2; d_gene: -; CDR3aa: CASSSGQHSGNTIYF; CDR3nt: TGTGCCAGCAGTTCGGGCCAGCACTCTGGAAACACCATATATTTT
len: 14; abundance: -; j_gene: TRBJ1-1; v_gene: TRBV7-9; d_gene: -; CDR3aa: CASSSLDSNTEAFF; CDR3nt: TGTGCCAGCAGCTCCTTGGACAGCAACACTGAAGCTTTCTTT
len: 13; abundance: many; j_gene: TRBJ1-2; v_gene: TRBV28; d_gene: TRBD1; CDR3aa: CATNRGLNYGYTF; CDR3nt: TGTGCCACAAACAGGGGCCTTAACTATGGCTACACCTTC
len: 15; abundance: many; j_gene: TRBJ1-1; v_gene: TRBV5-1; d_gene: TRBD1; CDR3aa: CASSFRTGMNTEAFF; CDR3nt: TGCGCCAGCAGCTTTAGGACAGGTATGAACACTGAAGCTTTCTTT
len: 17; abundance: -; j_gene: TRBJ2-3; v_gene: TRBV19; d_gene: TRBD2; CDR3aa: CASSPIELAGITDTQYF; CDR3nt: TGTGCCAGTAGCCCCATCGAACTAGCGGGGATCACAGATACGCAGTATTTT
len: 15; abundance: -; j_gene: TRBJ2-2; v_gene: TRBV7-3; d_gene: -; CDR3aa: CASSLLGTDTGELFF; CDR3nt: TGTGCCAGCAGCCTACTTGGGACCGACACCGGGGAGCTGTTTTTT
len: 12; abundance: many; j_gene: TRBJ1-5; v_gene: TRBV28; d_gene: -; CDR3aa: CASSLSARPQHF; CDR3nt: TGTGCCAGCAGTTTATCCGCCCGCCCCCAGCATTTT
len: 15; abundance: many; j_gene: TRBJ2-7; v_gene: TRBV6-5; d_gene: TRBD2; CDR3aa: CASSYETSVAYEQYF; CDR3nt: TGTGCCAGCAGTTACGAGACTAGCGTAGCCTACGAGCAGTACTTC
len: 16; abundance: many; j_gene: TRBJ2-3; v_gene: TRBV7-2; d_gene: TRBD1; CDR3aa: CASSSPGQGVADTQYF; CDR3nt: TGTGCCAGCAGCTCCCCGGGACAGGGGGTCGCAGATACGCAGTATTTT
len: 13; abundance: -; j_gene: TRBJ1-4; v_gene: TRBV12-3/TRBV12-4; d_gene: -; CDR3aa: CASSLAWNERLFF; CDR3nt: TGTGCCAGCAGTTTAGCGTGGAATGAAAGACTGTTTTTT
len: 13; abundance: -; j_gene: TRBJ1-6; v_gene: TRBV20-1; d_gene: -; CDR3aa: CSVWEAGASPLHF; CDR3nt: TGCAGTGTCTGGGAGGCAGGGGCTTCACCCCTCCACTTT
len: 11; abundance: many; j_gene: TRBJ1-1; v_gene: TRBV20-1; d_gene: -; CDR3aa: CSASRTSEAFF; CDR3nt: TGCAGTGCTAGTCGAACTTCGGAAGCTTTCTTT
len: 14; abundance: many; j_gene: TRBJ1-3; v_gene: TRBV6-1; d_gene: -; CDR3aa: CASRNRESGNTIYF; CDR3nt: TGTGCCAGCAGAAACAGGGAGTCCGGAAACACTATATATTTT
len: 16; abundance: many; j_gene: TRBJ2-7; v_gene: TRBV15; d_gene: TRBD2; CDR3aa: CATRTSGGSGAYEQYF; CDR3nt: TGTGCCACGAGGACTAGCGGAGGTAGTGGCGCCTACGAGCAGTACTTC
len: 15; abundance: many; j_gene: TRBJ2-1; v_gene: TRBV15; d_gene: TRBD1; CDR3aa: CATIGTGTADNEQFF; CDR3nt: TGTGCCACCATCGGGACCGGGACAGCAGACAATGAGCAGTTCTTC
len: 16; abundance: few; j_gene: TRBJ2-3; v_gene: TRBV19; d_gene: -; CDR3aa: CASSSLGQGKGDTQYF; CDR3nt: TGTGCCAGTAGTTCCCTCGGGCAGGGCAAAGGGGATACGCAGTATTTT
len: 15; abundance: many; j_gene: TRBJ2-2; v_gene: TRBV28; d_gene: TRBD1; CDR3aa: CASLTGQAGTGELFF; CDR3nt: TGTGCCAGCCTCACCGGACAGGCGGGCACCGGGGAGCTGTTTTTT
len: 13; abundance: few; j_gene: TRBJ2-1; v_gene: TRBV7-9; d_gene: -; CDR3aa: CASDSRAYNEQFF; CDR3nt: TGTGCCAGCGACTCGCGGGCGTACAATGAGCAGTTCTTC
len: 14; abundance: -; j_gene: TRBJ1-1; v_gene: TRBV12-3/TRBV12-4; d_gene: -; CDR3aa: CASSLGHKNTEAFF; CDR3nt: TGTGCCAGCAGTTTGGGTCACAAGAACACTGAAGCTTTCTTT
len: 19; abundance: many; j_gene: TRBJ2-1; v_gene: TRBV7-8; d_gene: -; CDR3aa: CASSRISVVSVSSYNEQFF; CDR3nt: TGTGCCAGCAGCAGAATTAGCGTCGTTAGCGTCAGCTCCTACAATGAGCAGTTCTTC
len: 11; abundance: -; j_gene: TRBJ2-1; v_gene: TRBV24-1; d_gene: -; CDR3aa: CATSSVNEQFF; CDR3nt: TGTGCCACCAGTTCCGTAAATGAGCAGTTCTTC
len: 19; abundance: once; j_gene: TRBJ2-6; v_gene: TRBV6-2/TRBV6-3; d_gene: -; CDR3aa: CASSQFWPLGYSGANVLTF; CDR3nt: TGTGCCAGCAGCCAGTTCTGGCCACTGGGATACTCTGGGGCCAACGTCCTGACTTTC
len: 14; abundance: few; j_gene: TRBJ2-3; v_gene: TRBV6-5; d_gene: -; CDR3aa: CASSYSGSADTQYF; CDR3nt: TGTGCCAGCAGTTACTCAGGGTCGGCAGATACGCAGTATTTT
len: 16; abundance: many; j_gene: TRBJ2-2; v_gene: TRBV10-3; d_gene: TRBD2; CDR3aa: CAIGTAGTGGTGELFF; CDR3nt: TGTGCCATCGGAACAGCCGGGACCGGGGGGACCGGGGAGCTGTTTTTT
len: 15; abundance: -; j_gene: TRBJ2-7; v_gene: TRBV7-9; d_gene: -; CDR3aa: CASSNLGLHHYEQYF; CDR3nt: TGTGCCAGCAGCAATCTAGGACTACACCACTACGAGCAGTACTTC
len: 12; abundance: -; j_gene: TRBJ2-7; v_gene: TRBV20-1; d_gene: TRBD2; CDR3aa: CSARSGIGEQYF; CDR3nt: TGCAGTGCTCGGAGCGGGATTGGAGAGCAGTACTTC
len: 16; abundance: many; j_gene: TRBJ2-7; v_gene: TRBV28; d_gene: -; CDR3aa: CASSSRWADLTYEQYF; CDR3nt: TGTGCCAGCAGTTCCAGGTGGGCAGACCTTACCTACGAGCAGTACTTC
len: 14; abundance: many; j_gene: TRBJ2-2; v_gene: TRBV19; d_gene: -; CDR3aa: CASSIKPGTGELFF; CDR3nt: TGTGCCAGTAGTATAAAGCCAGGGACCGGGGAGCTGTTTTTT
len: 10; abundance: few; j_gene: TRBJ2-5; v_gene: TRBV20-1; d_gene: -; CDR3aa: CSASSETQYF; CDR3nt: TGCAGTGCTAGTTCTGAGACCCAGTACTTC
len: 14; abundance: many; j_gene: TRBJ1-2; v_gene: TRBV20-1; d_gene: -; CDR3aa: CSAHKAGGHDGYTF; CDR3nt: TGCAGTGCCCATAAGGCGGGGGGGCACGATGGCTACACCTTC
len: 14; abundance: -; j_gene: TRBJ1-1; v_gene: TRBV3-1; d_gene: -; CDR3aa: CASSKGTSNTEAFF; CDR3nt: TGTGCCAGCAGCAAAGGAACATCGAACACTGAAGCTTTCTTT
len: 14; abundance: few; j_gene: TRBJ1-4; v_gene: TRBV3-1; d_gene: -; CDR3aa: CASSQAQTGEKLFF; CDR3nt: TGTGCCAGCAGCCAAGCACAGACGGGAGAAAAACTGTTTTTT
len: 16; abundance: -; j_gene: TRBJ2-1; v_gene: TRBV27; d_gene: TRBD1; CDR3aa: CASSLRVGTGVNEQFF; CDR3nt: TGTGCCAGCAGTTTAAGGGTCGGGACAGGGGTAAATGAGCAGTTCTTC
len: 18; abundance: few; j_gene: TRBJ2-3; v_gene: TRBV28; d_gene: TRBD2; CDR3aa: CASSLMTSGLTSTDTQYF; CDR3nt: TGTGCCAGCAGTTTAATGACTAGCGGATTAACTAGCACAGATACGCAGTATTTT
len: 15; abundance: few; j_gene: TRBJ1-5; v_gene: TRBV28; d_gene: TRBD1; CDR3aa: CASRRDRPSNQPQHF; CDR3nt: TGTGCCAGCAGGAGGGACAGGCCTAGCAATCAGCCCCAGCATTTT
len: 15; abundance: -; j_gene: TRBJ1-2; v_gene: TRBV6-1; d_gene: TRBD1; CDR3aa: CASSVLRGPLYGYTF; CDR3nt: TGTGCCAGCAGTGTCCTCAGGGGGCCCCTCTATGGCTACACCTTC
len: 15; abundance: few; j_gene: TRBJ1-5; v_gene: TRBV3-1; d_gene: -; CDR3aa: CASSQEQGRGQPQHF; CDR3nt: TGTGCCAGCAGCCAAGAACAGGGCCGCGGGCAGCCCCAGCATTTT
len: 19; abundance: few; j_gene: TRBJ1-5; v_gene: TRBV7-9; d_gene: TRBD1; CDR3aa: CASSLVGRDRGRADQPQHF; CDR3nt: TGTGCCAGCAGCTTAGTGGGTCGGGACAGGGGCCGCGCCGACCAGCCCCAGCATTTT
len: 13; abundance: many; j_gene: TRBJ2-3; v_gene: TRBV12-3/TRBV12-4; d_gene: -; CDR3aa: CASSFRGADTQYF; CDR3nt: TGTGCCAGCAGTTTTAGGGGGGCAGATACGCAGTATTTT
len: 16; abundance: few; j_gene: TRBJ2-1; v_gene: TRBV3-1; d_gene: TRBD2; CDR3aa: CASSHSRAGSYNEQFF; CDR3nt: TGTGCCAGCAGCCACTCCCGAGCGGGATCCTACAATGAGCAGTTCTTC
len: 17; abundance: many; j_gene: TRBJ2-3; v_gene: TRBV7-8; d_gene: TRBD1; CDR3aa: CASRKQSRGQGTDTQYF; CDR3nt: TGTGCCAGCAGAAAACAATCCCGGGGACAGGGCACAGATACGCAGTATTTT
len: 13; abundance: many; j_gene: TRBJ1-2; v_gene: TRBV28; d_gene: -; CDR3aa: CASRQRGRGGYTF; CDR3nt: TGTGCCAGCAGACAACGAGGGCGGGGTGGCTACACCTTC
len: 14; abundance: -; j_gene: TRBJ2-5; v_gene: TRBV20-1; d_gene: -; CDR3aa: CSARVGPPLGTQYF; CDR3nt: TGCAGTGCTAGAGTCGGCCCCCCTTTAGGGACCCAGTACTTC
len: 16; abundance: -; j_gene: TRBJ1-5; v_gene: TRBV2; d_gene: -; CDR3aa: CASSGIEWNSNQPQHF; CDR3nt: TGTGCCAGCAGTGGAATCGAGTGGAATAGCAATCAGCCCCAGCATTTT
len: 15; abundance: few; j_gene: TRBJ2-1; v_gene: TRBV14; d_gene: -; CDR3aa: CASSQGSGYYNEQFF; CDR3nt: TGTGCCAGCAGCCAAGGGAGCGGATATTACAATGAGCAGTTCTTC
len: 14; abundance: many; j_gene: TRBJ2-7; v_gene: TRBV6-2/TRBV6-3; d_gene: -; CDR3aa: CASSTPRSSYEQYF; CDR3nt: TGTGCCAGCAGCACACCCAGGAGCTCCTACGAGCAGTACTTC
len: 16; abundance: -; j_gene: TRBJ2-7; v_gene: TRBV7-2; d_gene: -; CDR3aa: CASSSSRTDITYEQYF; CDR3nt: TGTGCCAGCAGCTCATCCAGGACAGACATAACCTACGAGCAGTACTTC
len: 17; abundance: many; j_gene: TRBJ2-1; v_gene: TRBV15; d_gene: TRBD2; CDR3aa: CATAAGALSGGRGEQFF; CDR3nt: TGTGCCACCGCAGCGGGAGCACTCAGCGGGGGTAGGGGTGAGCAGTTCTTC
len: 13; abundance: -; j_gene: TRBJ2-3; v_gene: TRBV4-2; d_gene: -; CDR3aa: CASSQTRADTQYF; CDR3nt: TGTGCCAGCAGCCAAACTAGAGCAGATACGCAGTATTTT
len: 13; abundance: many; j_gene: TRBJ2-7; v_gene: TRBV6-2/TRBV6-3; d_gene: -; CDR3aa: CASSPGRGDEQYF; CDR3nt: TGTGCCAGCAGTCCGGGCAGGGGAGACGAGCAGTACTTC
len: 14; abundance: few; j_gene: TRBJ2-1; v_gene: TRBV29-1; d_gene: -; CDR3aa: CSVTPGTSYNEQFF; CDR3nt: TGCAGCGTAACCCCCGGGACCTCCTACAATGAGCAGTTCTTC